This T cell receptor (beta chain) emerged from a study of blood T cell repertoires in COVID-19. The wider study: Acute-phase and convalescent COVID-19 samples originated in the United States, Italy and Spain. T cells, B-cell-depleted T cells, or PBMCs supplied cDNA or gDNA.

Sequencing used immunoSEQ multiplex PCR; TCRdb keeps in-frame clones, though not all of them. The table shows some 120,000 clones, with approximately 80% occurring only once. The V gene's germline CDR1 is SGHRS and CDR2 YFSETQ. The CDR3 totals 14 residues. Unmatched junction bases numbered 2, after V lost 3 bases and J lost 2 bases. Sequences were obtained from peripheral blood. This chain uses TRBV5-1 with TRBJ1-2; 9 nucleotides agree with TRBD1. The sequence derives from a woman aged 60 to 75 with acute or convalescent COVID-19. The DNA of the CDR3 is TGCGCCAGCAGCTCACAGGGGGCAAACTATGGCTACACCTTC. Its protein is CASSSQGANYGYTF.